One sample yielded the 12 T cell receptor beta chains listed below, sequenced in a study of T cells in women clearing cervical HPV infection. Using immunoSEQ multiplex PCR, the repertoire was profiled, and TCRdb retains in-frame clones only, with some absent. Recorded for this sample: about 46,000 clones. Sequenced: blood buffy coat. The receptors shown here come from a woman aged 18 to 75 with a cervical HPV16 infection that either progressed to CIN3+ or cleared (not recorded which).

In the case of this clone: The read halts 3 residues ahead of the CDR3 end, with the missing end drawn from the germline J gene. The rearrangement joins TRBV6-1 to TRBJ2-2; 9 bases match TRBD2. V lost 4 bases, J lost 4 bases, and 7 bases stayed unmatched. The CDR3 loop spans 16 amino acids. Germline V gene sequence: CDR1 MNHNS, CDR2 SASEGT. CDR3 region: CASSALAGVGTGELFF. The sequenced CDR3 bases are TGTGCCAGCAGTGCCTTAGCGGGGGTGGGCACCGGGGAG.

As to this clone: The read ends 3 residues early relative to the CDR3; the germline J gene fills the gap. The rearrangement uses TRBV2 and TRBJ2-3; 10 bases fit TRBD1. The CDR3 is 15 amino acids. Germline-derived CDR1 and CDR2 are SNHLY and FYNNEI. The sequenced part of the CDR3 DNA is TGTGCCAGCAGTGGGACAGGGGGGTCGAATCAGCCG. Translating it yields CASSGTGGSNQP. In full, the CDR3 reads CASSGTGGSNQPQYF.

Worth noting for this clone: The read ends 3 residues early relative to the CDR3; the germline J gene fills the gap. The chain is built from TRBV30 and TRBJ1-3; D not resolved. CDR3 size: 12 residues. Germline V gene lookup returns CDR1 GTSNPN and CDR2 SVGIG (reference sequence). The ends were cut back, 0 bases at V and 3 bases at J, with 3 bases in the middle. CDR3 amino acids: CAWSVGGNTIYF. The part of the CDR3 DNA that was read is TGTGCCTGGAGTGTAGGTGGAAACACC.

A note on this clone: The read finishes 3 residues shy of the CDR3 end, and the germline J gene is used to complete it. This sample also contains other DNA sequences that code for the same CDR3. The chain carries TRBV11-1 and TRBJ1-2; 11 bases line up with TRBD1. This CDR3 comprises 13 residues. Germline V gene data show CDR1 as SGHAT and CDR2 as FQDESV (reference sequence). Unmatched junction bases numbered 1, after V lost 3 bases and J lost 7 bases. The CDR3 DNA, read in part, is TGTGCCAGCAGCTTGGGACAGGGGGTTGGC. Protein: CASSLGQGVG. The entire CDR3 sequence reads CASSLGQGVGYTF.

With respect to this clone: The missing CDR3 end, 3 residues past where the read stops, is filled in from the germline J gene. The sample carries other DNA sequences with the same CDR3. This sequence joins TRBV19 and TRBJ1-3; 7 bases line up with TRBD1. This CDR3 region has 16 residues. The V and J ends lost 6 bases and 0 bases, in that order; junction bases with no gene match: 8. CDR1 and CDR2 (germline): LNHDA, SQIVND (reference sequence). CDR3 bases read: TGTGCCAGTAGGGAGGACAGGCTGTACTCTGGAAACACC. It yields the protein CASREDRLYSGNT. The CDR3 in full is CASREDRLYSGNTIYF.

Comments on this clone: The read finishes 3 residues shy of the CDR3 end, and the germline J gene is used to complete it. The chain joins TRBV5-6 to TRBJ1-2; a possible D gene is TRBD1 (6 bases). The CDR3 is 14 amino acids. Germline assignment: CDR1 SGHDT and CDR2 YYEEEE. The ends were cut back, 2 bases at V and 3 bases at J, with 11 bases in the middle. CDR3 DNA (partial): TGTGCCAGCAGCTTCCGGGACAATCACTATGGC. Translating it yields CASSFRDNHYG. The complete CDR3 sequence is CASSFRDNHYGYTF.

Incomplete CDR3 DNA: TGTGCCAGCTCACCGGACAGGGGACACTATGGT. Residues: CASSPDRGHYG. The full CDR3 protein is CASSPDRGHYGQYF. The chain carries TRBV18 and TRBJ2-4, with 9 bases fitting TRBD1. The read stops 3 residues short of the end of the CDR3; the missing end is completed from the germline J gene. The CDR3 runs to 14 residues. Per the germline V gene, CDR1 is KGHSH and CDR2 is LQKENI.

As regards this clone: The sequenced fragment ends 3 residues before the CDR3 boundary, so the rest is inferred from the germline J gene. The chain recombines TRBV10-3 with TRBJ2-7; 12 bases are a match to TRBD2. Looked up from germline, CDR1 is ENHRY and CDR2 is SYGVKD. This CDR3 spans 16 amino acids. V shed 3 bases, J shed 3 bases, and the junction held 6 bases outside the gene matches. The CDR3 region is CAISDVSSGGVYEQYF. CDR3 DNA (partial): TGTGCCATCAGTGACGTTTCTAGCGGGGGGGTCTACGAG.

A remark on this clone: The read gets to within 3 residues of the CDR3 end, and the germline J gene fills in the rest. The J gene is TRBJ2-6, the V gene TRBV6-1; possibly TRBD2 for D (5 bases). Germline assignment: CDR1 MNHNS and CDR2 SASEGT. Trimming stripped 4 bases from V and 2 bases from J, with 9 bases between. CDR3 length equals 15 residues. This CDR3 reads CASSVSLAGANVLTF. The CDR3 DNA, read in part, is TGTGCCAGCAGTGTGTCACTAGCTGGGGCCAACGTC.

Turning to this clone: The read finishes 3 residues shy of the CDR3 end, and the germline J gene is used to complete it. The chain couples TRBV18 to TRBJ2-1; a possible D gene is TRBD1 (6 bases). V was trimmed by 5 bases and J by 7 bases, leaving 12 bases between them. Germline CDR1 is KGHSH and CDR2 is LQKENI. This CDR3 spans 13 amino acids. The CDR3 here is CASSLNRVNEQFF. The sequenced CDR3 bases are TGTGCCAGCTCATTGAACAGGGTTAATGAG. The full variable domain, completed using reference TRBV18 and TRBJ2-1, is NAGVMQNPRHLVRRRGQEARLRCSPMKGHSHVYWYRQLPEEGLKFMVYLQKENIIDESGMPKERFSAEFPKEGPSILRIQQVVRGDSAAYFCASSLNRVNEQFFGPGTRLTVL.

As to this clone: With the read ending 3 residues before the CDR3 end, the germline J gene is used to fill in that end. The rearrangement uses TRBV18 and TRBJ1-6; D not certain. Germline lookup yields CDR1 KGHSH and CDR2 LQKENI. The V and J ends lost 4 bases and 7 bases respectively, with 11 bases between them. The CDR3 loop spans 14 amino acids. CDR3 bases read: TGTGCCAGCTCACGCCAGGTAAGGAATTCACCC. This translates into CASSRQVRNSP. The CDR3 as a whole reads CASSRQVRNSPLHF.

As concerns this clone: Sequencing ends 3 residues short of the CDR3 end; the germline J gene provides the rest. This rearrangement joins TRBV18 to TRBJ1-2, with D uncertain. This CDR3 spans 15 amino acids. In germline, CDR1 is KGHSH, CDR2 LQKENI. The CDR3 loop reads CASSPIPSGAYDYTF. The part of the CDR3 DNA that was read is TGTGCCAGCTCACCGATCCCATCAGGAGCCTACGAC.